Each of the 25 T cell receptor beta chains below was sequenced from the same sample in a study of vaccination and CD4 T cells after COVID-19. From the PCR reads, TCRdb called clonotypes with MiXCR, one entry per CDR3 protein. This sample has some 40,000 distinct CDR3 sequences; approximately 40% occur once, and the top ten carry 5% to 6.5%. Indicated time point: late sampling 161 to 241 days after vaccination in a few convalescent patients. The source was CD4+ T cells from blood, collected about 7 months after SARS-CoV-2 vaccination. All receptors derive from a human donor who had recovered from COVID-19.

This chain links TRBV5-1 with TRBJ1-1; D remains unclear. V shed 4 bases and J shed 1 base, with 5 bases lying between them. Germline V gene sequence: CDR1 SGHRS, CDR2 YFSETQ. This CDR3 region has 12 residues. Here the CDR3 reads CASSIGNTEAFF. The CDR3 DNA reads as TGCGCCAGCAGCATAGGGAACACTGAAGCTTTCTTT. Variable domain in full (rest from reference TRBV5-1 and TRBJ1-1): KAGVTQTPRYLIKTRGQQVTLSCSPISGHRSVSWYQQTPGQGLQFLFEYFSETQRNKGNFPGRFSGRQFSNSRSEMNVSTLELGDSALYLCASSIGNTEAFFGQGTRLTVV.

The rearrangement links TRBV5-1 to TRBJ1-1; D gene uncertain. This CDR3 spans 14 amino acids. The V and J ends lost 4 bases and 1 base respectively, with 11 bases between them. Germline V gene lookup returns CDR1 SGHRS and CDR2 YFSETQ. CDR3 sequence reads: CASSARTANTEAFF. CDR3 DNA sequence: TGCGCCAGCAGCGCCCGGACTGCGAACACTGAAGCTTTCTTT.

The chain uses TRBV28 and TRBJ2-7; D could derive from TRBD1 or TRBD2 (5 bases each). The CDR3 spans 14 residues. The germline V gene has CDR1 MDHEN and CDR2 SYDVKM. Deletions cut 2 bases from V and 3 bases from J, with 11 bases between. In DNA, the CDR3 is TGTGCCAGCAGTTTAGAGGGGTGGCACTACGAGCAGTACTTC. It specifies CASSLEGWHYEQYF.

The chain carries TRBV19 and TRBJ1-1, with 8 bases identical to TRBD1. Looked up from germline, CDR1 is LNHDA and CDR2 is SQIVND (reference sequence). This CDR3 has 14 amino acids. Unmatched junction bases numbered 6, after V lost 0 bases and J lost 9 bases. In DNA form, the CDR3 reads TGTGCCAGTAGTATAGATCCTAGACAGGGGAAAGCTTTCTTT. Its protein product is CASSIDPRQGKAFF.

The rearrangement links TRBV20-1 to TRBJ1-5, with 8 nucleotides matching TRBD1. The CDR3 extends over 14 amino acids. Germline CDR1 and CDR2: DFQATT and SNEGSKA (reference sequence). The V and J ends lost 5 bases and 7 bases, in that order; junction bases with no gene match: 10. CDR3 region: CSAVDREVEQPQHF. CDR3 DNA sequence: TGCAGTGCTGTGGACAGGGAAGTAGAGCAGCCCCAGCATTTT.

This chain connects TRBV7-9 to TRBJ2-1; D could derive from TRBD1 or TRBD2 (5 bases each). The ends were cut back, 2 bases at V and 10 bases at J, with 21 bases in the middle. In germline, CDR1 is SEHNR, CDR2 FQNEAQ (reference sequence). This CDR3 contains 16 residues. The CDR3 DNA sequence: TGTGCCAGCAGCTTAAGTACGGGCTCGGGCCGGGACGAGCAGTTCTTC. Translation gives CASSLSTGSGRDEQFF.

The chain couples TRBV6-2 or TRBV6-3 to TRBJ2-7; no firm D call. The V end lost 3 bases, the J end lost 3 bases, and 9 bases lay between the germline ends. CDR1 and CDR2 (germline): MNHEY, SVGEGT. The CDR3 contains 13 residues. DNA of the CDR3: TGTGCCAGCAGTTATACGGCTTTCTACGAGCAGTACTTC. Encoded protein: CASSYTAFYEQYF.

This clonotype was seen only a few times. The chain couples TRBV7-2 to TRBJ1-5; D not certain. Germline V gene sequence: CDR1 SGHTA, CDR2 FQGNSA. This CDR3 is 14 amino acids long. Trimming removed 5 bases from V and 4 bases from J, with 12 bases in between. CDR3 protein: CASSPNLGNQPQHF. CDR3 nucleotide sequence: TGTGCCAGCAGCCCTAACTTGGGAAATCAGCCCCAGCATTTT.

Relative to its sample, this clonotype is medium-sized. The V and J genes are TRBV20-1 and TRBJ2-5; D remains unclear. The CDR3 is made up of 16 amino acids. Germline assignment: CDR1 DFQATT and CDR2 SNEGSKA (reference sequence). V lost 4 bases, J lost 5 bases, and 23 bases lay in between. This CDR3 is CSATFDEIRRWETQYF. The CDR3 bases are TGCAGTGCTACCTTTGACGAGATCCGCCGGTGGGAGACCCAGTACTTC.

The chain recombines TRBV10-3 with TRBJ1-2; weak D call: TRBD1 (6 bases). V shed 6 bases and J shed 4 bases, with 15 bases lying between them. From germline, CDR1 is ENHRY and CDR2 SYGVKD. The CDR3 is 14 residues long. Written as DNA, the CDR3 is TGTGCCATCAGGAAGGGGGTGTTGGTCTATGGCTACACCTTC. It translates to CAIRKGVLVYGYTF.

The CDR3 DNA sequence: TGTGCCAGCAGCTTAGTCCCGACAGGGAACCAAGAGACCCAGTACTTC. This translates into CASSLVPTGNQETQYF. This chain connects TRBV7-2 to TRBJ2-5; 7 bases match TRBD1. Germline trimming cut 1 base from V and 0 bases from J; bases unmatched to any gene: 5. The CDR3 spans 16 residues. Looked up from germline, CDR1 is SGHTA and CDR2 is FQGNSA.

This clonotype has a single count. CDR3 protein: CASSLESSPQRIHNNEQFF. The CDR3 bases are TGTGCCAGCAGCTTAGAGTCGTCCCCACAACGAATACATAACAATGAGCAGTTCTTC. The rearrangement joins TRBV11-2 to TRBJ2-1; D is unclear. The CDR3 is 19 amino acids. Trimming took off 0 bases at V and 5 bases at J, with 23 bases between the two ends. The germline gives CDR1 SGHAT, CDR2 FQNNGV.

Sample share makes this clonotype medium-sized. This chain links TRBV10-3 with TRBJ1-5; D remains unclear. This CDR3 comprises 13 residues. The ends were cut back, 3 bases at V and 8 bases at J, with 11 bases in the middle. Germline loops: CDR1 ENHRY, CDR2 SYGVKD. The CDR3 is CAISDPDDKPQHF. As DNA, the CDR3 is TGTGCCATCAGTGACCCGGACGATAAGCCCCAGCATTTT.

This clonotype turned up a few times. This rearrangement joins TRBV27 to TRBJ1-5; D is undetermined. Trimming cost V 4 bases and J 5 bases, with 12 bases left between them. There are 14 residues in the CDR3. CDR1 is MNHEY and CDR2 is SMNVEV in the germline V gene (reference sequence). This CDR3 reads CASSWSGSDQPQHF. The DNA for the CDR3 is TGTGCCAGCAGTTGGTCGGGCAGTGATCAGCCCCAGCATTTT.

This clonotype was observed a few times. The chain carries TRBV28 and TRBJ1-1; tentative D call: TRBD1 (5 bases). CDR1 is MDHEN, CDR2 SYDVKM, per germline. Trimming pared 5 bases from V and 5 bases from J, leaving 12 bases between. The length of the CDR3 is 13 residues. The CDR3 sequence: CASSVQGRTEAFF. The CDR3 DNA is TGTGCCAGCAGTGTGCAGGGTAGGACTGAAGCTTTCTTT.

This clonotype appeared once. The chain combines TRBV2 with TRBJ1-1, with a tentative D call TRBD1 (5 bases). V lost 6 bases and J lost 10, with 15 bases in between. This CDR3 comprises 12 residues. CDR1 and CDR2 from the germline V gene are SNHLY and FYNNEI. The CDR3 here is CASRGLGTVAFF. The CDR3 bases are TGTGCCAGCAGGGGGTTGGGGACCGTAGCTTTCTTT.

V is TRBV19 and J is TRBJ2-7; possibly TRBD2 for D (5 bases). Looked up from germline, CDR1 is LNHDA and CDR2 is SQIVND (reference sequence). This CDR3 is 14 amino acids long. V was pared by 5 bases and J by 6 bases, with 17 bases between. CDR3 protein: CASSQVADWGEQYF. Written as DNA, the CDR3 is TGTGCCAGTAGTCAAGTCGCGGACTGGGGCGAGCAGTACTTC.

This clonotype has only a few counts. This chain joins TRBV6-1 and TRBJ1-1, with D unresolved. The germline CDR1 and CDR2 sequences are MNHNS and SASEGT. V was shortened by 9 bases and J by 3 bases, with 20 bases between the two germline ends. The CDR3 totals 15 residues. This CDR3 is CASGISAWQDTEAFF. CDR3 bases: TGTGCCAGTGGGATTAGTGCGTGGCAGGACACTGAAGCTTTCTTT.

The V call is TRBV9, the J call TRBJ1-2; D perhaps matches TRBD1 (6 bases). CDR3 length: 14 amino acids. Germline CDR1 reads SGDLS; CDR2 reads YYNGEE. Deletions cut 4 bases from V and 6 bases from J, with 16 bases between. Written as DNA, the CDR3 is TGTGCCAGCAGCTTTGGGGACAACCACCATGGCTACACCTTC. Encoded protein: CASSFGDNHHGYTF.

This clonotype was counted only a few times. The chain employs TRBV7-9 and TRBJ2-7; D is perhaps TRBD2 (6 bases). Germline lookup yields CDR1 SEHNR and CDR2 FQNEAQ (reference sequence). The CDR3 consists of 15 residues. V was pared by 1 base and J by 3 bases, with 13 bases between. The CDR3 loop is CASSLVGGKDYEQYF. The CDR3 DNA is TGTGCCAGCAGCTTAGTGGGGGGTAAAGACTACGAGCAGTACTTC.

In nucleotides, the CDR3 is TGCAGTGCTAGAGTGTTGGCCAACAGGGACGAGCAGTACTTC. Residues: CSARVLANRDEQYF. V usage is TRBV20-1 and J usage is TRBJ2-7; TRBD1 is a possible D gene (6 bases). V gave up 1 base and J gave up 5 bases, with 15 bases separating them. CDR3 length: 14 amino acids. In germline, CDR1 is DFQATT, CDR2 SNEGSKA (reference sequence).

This clonotype has just one count. Here the CDR3 reads CASSGLAQRYEQYF. In DNA, the CDR3 is TGTGCCAGCTCCGGACTAGCCCAACGCTACGAGCAGTACTTC. V gene TRBV6-1 combines with J gene TRBJ2-7, with 8 bases fitting TRBD2. The CDR3 runs to 14 residues. From germline, CDR1 is MNHNS and CDR2 SASEGT. V lost 8 bases, J lost 3 bases, and 9 bases stayed unmatched.

This rearrangement joins TRBV28 to TRBJ1-2, with 11 positions matching TRBD1. V lost 7 bases to trimming and J lost 6 bases; unmatched junction nucleotides: 13. Germline assignment: CDR1 MDHEN and CDR2 SYDVKM. CDR3 length: 16 residues. The CDR3 DNA reads TGTGCCAGCAAGCGAGCCGGACAGGGGGCCTTCGATGGCTACACCTTC. Translation gives CASKRAGQGAFDGYTF.

This clonotype was observed a handful of times. The chain joins TRBV20-1 to TRBJ2-1; TRBD2 matches at 7 bases. Germline assignment: CDR1 DFQATT and CDR2 SNEGSKA (reference sequence). The junction had 3 bases not matched to a gene; V was cut back by 7 bases and J by 6 bases. The CDR3 has 11 amino acids. CDR3 in amino acids: CSGAGLNEQFF. CDR3 nucleotides: TGCAGTGGAGCGGGACTCAATGAGCAGTTCTTC.

The rearrangement uses TRBV6-1 and TRBJ1-1; TRBD1 is a possible D gene (6 bases). Trimming took 4 bases from V and 6 from J, leaving 15 bases between them. The CDR3 runs 14 residues. Germline V gene lookup returns CDR1 MNHNS and CDR2 SASEGT. CDR3 DNA sequence: TGTGCCAGCAGTGGGACAGTTACGGCCCCTGAAGCTTTCTTT. Amino acids: CASSGTVTAPEAFF.